This T cell receptor beta chain was sequenced for a study of T cells in Graves' hyperthyroidism and ophthalmopathy. Amplification of TCR beta CDR3 regions was performed using RNA transcripts as template. TCR CDR3 regions were first amplified by RT-PCR with HTBI primers. MiXCR, applied by TCRdb to the multiplex PCR reads, yields one record per CDR3 protein. The repertoire holds about 180,000 distinct CDR3 sequences, with about a sixth as singletons. This clonotype was detected only a few times. Uncontrolled infections, other autoimmune diseases, pregnancy or lactation led to exclusion of patients. It was 8 to 10 ml of fresh peripheral blood that supplied the PBMCs. The TCR originated in a woman in her 50s with Graves' hyperthyroidism. Sequenced input: blood.

The CDR3 sequence is CASSPLDTSSYEQYF. Here the CDR3 DNA reads TGTGCCAGCAGCCCACTGGACACGAGCTCCTACGAGCAGTACTTC. The J gene is TRBJ2-7, the V gene TRBV7-9; TRBD1 might be the D (5 bases). Germline values: CDR1 SEHNR, CDR2 FQNEAQ (reference sequence). The germline V and J ends were trimmed by 5 bases and 0 bases, with 14 bases remaining between them. The CDR3 consists of 15 residues.